This T cell receptor (beta chain) was retrieved from a study of cytomegalovirus exposure and HLA in healthy donors. This CDR3 is 16 amino acids long. CDR1 SGHAT and CDR2 FQDESV come from the germline V gene (reference sequence). V was pared by 4 bases and J by 3 bases, with 6 bases of the junction left unmatched. For this clone: Its antigen is not known.

The study's findings and limits: In a later analysis, TCR beta V- and J-gene trimming showed a link to a missense DCLRE1C variant. Relative to equally common others, HLA-associated TCR beta chains showed greater clonal expansion in a later analysis. One cluster of highly shared sequence variants probably arose as a sequencing artifact.

Vbeta (60) and Jbeta (13) primers were used in the PCR. Repertoires were generated with immunoSEQ multiplex PCR, while TCRdb's copy carries only in-frame clones and drops some. The sample lists around 180,000 clones; about 80% were seen once. This chain joins TRBV11-1 and TRBJ2-7, with 13 nucleotides matching TRBD2. The receptor's source is a man aged 25 to 40 in good health and CMV-seropositive. The sequencing input was PBMCs. The CDR3 region is CASSSWGLAGNYEQYF. CDR3 nucleotide sequence: TGTGCCAGCAGCTCCTGGGGACTAGCGGGAAACTACGAGCAGTACTTC.